A single sample gave rise to the 5 T cell receptor beta chains below, sequenced in a study of cytomegalovirus exposure and HLA in healthy donors. Clones were read by immunoSEQ multiplex PCR, and TCRdb kept only the in-frame ones, dropping some. Of approximately 140,000 clones in the sample, around 90% were seen once. The sequenced material came from PBMCs. These receptors all stem from a man between 18 and 35 years old in good health and CMV-seropositive.

The chain combines TRBV19 with TRBJ2-3; possible D gene TRBD2, 5 bases. Germline values: CDR1 LNHDA, CDR2 SQIVND (reference sequence). This CDR3 comprises 15 residues. With 5 bases removed from V and 6 bases from J, the gap between germline ends came to 18 bases. CDR3 amino acids: CASSGKGMSGDTQYF. In DNA form, the CDR3 reads TGTGCCAGTAGTGGGAAGGGAATGTCGGGGGATACGCAGTATTTT. The variable domain in full, with the rest retrieved from reference TRBV19 and TRBJ2-3, is DGGITQSPKYLFRKEGQNVTLSCEQNLNHDAMYWYRQDPGQGLRLIYYSQIVNDFQKGDIAEGYSVSREKKESFPLTVTSAQKNPTAFYLCASSGKGMSGDTQYFGPGTRLTVL.

The chain uses TRBV27 and TRBJ1-1; D remains unclear. Germline V gene data show CDR1 as MNHEY and CDR2 as SMNVEV (reference sequence). The CDR3 is made up of 12 amino acids. Trimming removed 5 bases at V and 10 bases at J, with 14 bases between. Here the CDR3 DNA reads TGTGCCAGCAGTGCCCCCGGAGAAGGAGCTTTCTTT. Its translation: CASSAPGEGAFF.

The V gene is TRBV6-1, the J gene TRBJ1-5; D is uncertain. V was pared by 7 bases and J by 0 bases, with 7 bases between. Per germline, CDR1 MNHNS and CDR2 SASEGT. The CDR3 spans 13 residues. The DNA for the CDR3 is TGTGCCAGCACCTATTATAGCAATCAGCCCCAGCATTTT. Protein product: CASTYYSNQPQHF.

J is TRBJ2-2 and V is TRBV9, with TRBD1 identical over 8 bases. V shed 4 bases, J shed 4 bases, and the junction held 12 bases outside the gene matches. Germline CDR1 is SGDLS and CDR2 is YYNGEE. The CDR3 runs 17 residues. Written as DNA, the CDR3 is TGTGCCAGCAGCTCCGGACAGGGCCTAACGTTCACCGGGGAGCTGTTTTTT. Residues: CASSSGQGLTFTGELFF.

The J gene is TRBJ1-1, the V gene TRBV11-2; TRBD1 is a possible D gene (5 bases). Germline values: CDR1 SGHAT, CDR2 FQNNGV. V lost 3 bases and J lost 4, with 12 bases in between. The CDR3 contains 14 residues. The CDR3 DNA is TGTGCCAGCAGCTTCGCCCCCCAGGGCACTGAAGCTTTCTTT. It encodes CASSFAPQGTEAFF.